The T cell receptor beta chain under discussion was sequenced for a study of cytomegalovirus exposure and HLA in healthy donors (dated by TCRdb to the late 2010s). With respect to the entire study: In an earlier analysis of some 550 of the donors, approximately 260 Gb of sequence data and 100 million or so unique TCR beta sequences from 180 million or so T cells were reported. Approximately 300 gigabases of sequencing data and tens of millions of unique TCR sequences were included in an early release covering about 620 HLA-typed donors. Among the roughly 370 genotyped donors, more than 70% belonged to the genetic ancestry cluster associated with self-reported Caucasian donors. The aim of the study was to test whether cataloging public T cell receptors could identify signatures of past pathogen exposure. The study profiled the T cell repertoires of under 700 subjects by immunosequencing and related them to cytomegalovirus serostatus. In addition to the first cohort of 650 to 750 subjects, a separate validation cohort of 120 different subjects was used. To predict cytomegalovirus infection status, the study combined high-throughput TCR immunosequencing, statistical association of individual TCRs with disease status, and machine learning. A later analysis re-examined previously published TCR beta repertoires from around 670 donors and added high-resolution HLA genotyping to investigate patterns of TCR occurrence. In the later analysis, no new phenotypic data were used to find candidate immune exposures; instead, reliance was placed on TCR beta sequences and their occurrence across donors. To decide whether each TCR beta V gene segment behaved as functional or pseudogenic, an earlier analysis of some 570 of the donors relied on high-throughput TCR beta sequencing. Alongside the repertoire data, information on donor age, sex, ethnicity and CMV serostatus was compiled. In a later genetic analysis, genome-wide SNP genotypes for about three fifths of the roughly 670 donors were used, and that subset was treated as a discovery cohort. Every discovery cohort repertoire had been produced on one sequencing platform. Both class I and class II loci were covered by HLA typing, at four-digit resolution. Typing coverage differed by locus: A, B, C, DRB1 and DQB1 were typed in about 629-640 donors, DQA1 in 500 to 550, DPA1 in 600 to 610, and DPB1 in approximately 450. Because of strong linkage in the cohort, roughly five DR-DQ haplotypes were treated as single units for association and clustering. On average, roughly 240,000 unique TCR beta nucleotide sequences were sequenced per donor among roughly 430 genotyped donors of the cohort, with approximately 18% of those sequences being non-productive. The full study reports these points: A later genetic analysis reported fewer N-insertions in productive TCRs among donors in an Asian-associated ancestry cluster than the roughly 620-donor mean. In a later analysis, several top co-occurrence clusters were reported to appear linked to parvovirus B19, influenza, CMV and Epstein-Barr virus. A further reported finding was that TCR beta sequences accurately predicted the HLA-A and HLA-B alleles for most subjects in the first cohort. The cohort was sequenced for TCR beta chains only, and without alpha or paired-chain data the features that could be detected were limited. According to a later analysis, TCR association rates differed among HLA loci, with DRB1 alleles showing the most associated TCRs and HLA-C alleles showing the fewest. In the study, 150 to 200 TCR beta chains were listed as associated with cytomegalovirus. For the cohort, immune exposure information was limited to CMV serostatus. A cluster of highly shared sequence variants was judged likely to represent a technical artifact of the sequencing pipeline. In a later analysis, HLA-associated TCR beta chains were found to be more clonally expanded and to have lower generation probabilities than equally common non-associated chains. In a later analysis, most CMV-associated TCR beta chains were found to appear HLA-restricted, with HLA associations seemingly driven largely by CMV exposure. In vitro tests confirmed that a few of the cytomegalovirus-associated TCR beta chains recognize cytomegalovirus antigens. HLA typing was unavailable for some donors at each locus, so association tests used only the typed subset. While some public TCRs were present in many individuals, most TCR sequences turned up only very rarely across donors. V-gene and J-gene trimming of TCR beta chains was associated with a missense DCLRE1C variant in a later genetic analysis, and the association was replicated in an independent cohort. Sequencing depth was assumed to be roughly uniform across donors in the presence/absence analyses, though that assumption may not hold. In an earlier analysis of roughly 560 of the donors, most TCR beta V segments were observed in productive rearrangements about 87% or about 30% of the time, broadly matching IMGT annotations. Because the 87-base-pair reads could not distinguish some IMGT-functional V segments, including TRBV6-2 and TRBV6-3, those segments were excluded. Because counts were too low, about 18 rarely observed V segments, including chromosome 9 orphons, were excluded from the earlier analysis of some 590 of the donors. At a false discovery rate of 0.05, a later analysis linked some 18,000 TCR beta sequences to specific HLA alleles. When HLA alleles, especially DR and DQ, strongly co-occurred, attributing TCR associations to individual alleles was difficult. Correlated functional status among segregating V segments might be attributable to linkage disequilibrium, but an unknown experimental factor could not be ruled out. Cytomegalovirus status was reported to be diagnosed by the classifier with high specificity and sensitivity in both the original and validation cohorts. The authors suggested that the approach could potentially be generalized to other disease states and immunological phenotypes.

The cohort was made up of approximately 700 healthy bone marrow donors. At the time of sampling, all cohort members were nominally healthy, though unrecorded immune exposures were likely present. The donor was CMV seronegative and was included in the group of several hundred seronegative cohort members. Every donor gave a peripheral blood sample, and the peripheral blood mononuclear cells from that sample were used for TCR beta sequencing. The Qiagen DNeasy Blood Extraction Kit was used to extract genomic DNA from the blood cell samples. As to this clone: The target of this receptor is not known. Qualities for individual bases were not recorded, and no much larger clone is one base off.

From the cysteine up to the phenylalanine, the CDR3 has a length of 16 residues. The only DNA kept is the CDR3, 48 bases in frame from the first base. Trimming costs V 0 bases and J 3 bases, and their ends lie 15 bases apart. The germline V gene provides CDR1 MGHRA and CDR2 YSYEKL. The library relied on the immunoSEQ multiplex PCR assay. For the multiplex PCR, a mixture combining 60 forward primers for TCR Vbeta segments and 13 reverse primers for TCR Jbeta segments was used. The CDR3 region of rearranged TCR beta genes was amplified from genomic DNA with a multiplex PCR assay. Amplified TCR beta libraries were sequenced as 87-base-pair reads on the Illumina HiSeq System. As for how the authors treated the data: A later analysis counted approximately 76 million unique TCR beta chains across the roughly 700 repertoires, and 10 million to 11 million of these chains were shared by at least two donors. A nearest-neighbor algorithm error-corrected the raw reads and collapsed the reads into unique sequences, merging closely related sequences to remove PCR and sequencing errors. Alignment of CDR3 sequences to IMGT reference sequences was used to assign V, D and J gene segments. For a sequence to be retained, a match of at least six nucleotides to both a V gene segment and a J gene segment was required. Rearrangements were called productive when the CDR3 lacked stop codons and stayed in frame with V and J; all others were non-productive. Following IMGT convention, CDR3 was defined as the stretch from the second conserved V-encoded cysteine to the conserved J-encoded phenylalanine. The earlier analysis of 587 of the donors excluded any sequence lacking an unambiguous match to a single V gene segment. An earlier analysis of fewer than 750 of the donors called V segments functional above 56.7% productive rearrangements and segregating when the between-donor standard deviation exceeded 5%. A statistical classification framework was built for diagnosing cytomegalovirus status from the catalog of TCR beta chain sequences. In a later analysis, V and J genes were assigned by comparing TCR nucleotide sequences against IMGT/GENE-DB human TR gene sequences. The TCRdist pipeline was used in a later analysis to assign CDR3 sequences and most-parsimonious VDJ recombination scenarios. In a later analysis, each TCR beta chain was defined by its CDR3 amino acid sequence together with its V-gene family, and reads without a unique V-gene family were excluded. As a way to deal with suspected cross-contamination and a sequencing artifact, a later analysis dropped 450 to 600 nucleotide sequences that were highly shared and had low generation probability. In a later analysis, a clonal expansion index for each public chain was calculated from normalized within-repertoire ranks of inferred template counts. Generation probabilities in a later analysis came from a VDJ recombination model fitted to out-of-frame rearrangements, and those results were checked against IGoR. In a later analysis, hypergeometric tests were used to score TCR-TCR, TCR-HLA and TCR-CMV co-occurrence, with a repertoire-size bias correction applied to TCR pairs. False discovery rates were estimated in a later analysis by permuting HLA or CMV assignments 20 times. In a later analysis, co-occurring TCRs were grouped with DBSCAN, and TCRdist sequence similarity was added when clustering was performed within HLA-allele-positive subsets. Repertoires with fewer than 30,000 or more than 120,000 public chains, plus five repertoires with anomalous nucleotide sharing, were excluded from co-occurrence clustering. TCRdb's version of the immuneACCESS table is confined to in-frame rearrangements and falls short of the full clone set. An unresolved V gene accounts for under half of the shortfall where checked; the remainder is of unknown origin. The D gene and trimming were derived from the DNA, and the V and J assignments and clone size from that table. The sample table shows 200,000 to 250,000 clones, and around 77% are seen once. The ten largest clonotypes hold less than 3.5% of the sample.

The material sequenced was PBMCs. This clonotype was obtained from a woman in her twenties or thirties in good health and CMV-seronegative. The chain links TRBV4-1 with TRBJ2-7, with TRBD2 as a weak D call on 6 bases. The DNA reads TGCGCCAGCAGCCAAGAGCGGCGGGGTGGACTCTACGAGCAGTACTTC. It translates to CASSQERRGGLYEQYF.